The 32 T cell receptor beta chains below all came from one sample that was sequenced in a study of cytomegalovirus exposure and HLA in healthy donors. Primers included in the PCR were 60 Vbeta and 13 Jbeta primers. TCRdb's copy holds only in-frame clones and misses some; the assay was immunoSEQ multiplex PCR. The table shows around 92,000 clones, with around 86% occurring only once. Sequenced material: PBMCs. The source is a female donor in good health and CMV-seropositive.

CDR3 loop: CASSSRTGQIRDTIYF. As DNA, the CDR3 is TGTGCCAGCAGTTCCCGGACAGGCCAGATCCGGGACACCATATATTTT. This chain links TRBV6-5 with TRBJ1-3, with TRBD1 matching over 7 bases. CDR1 is MNHEY and CDR2 is SVGAGI in the germline V gene. The CDR3 has 16 amino acids. The trim removed 4 bases at V and 8 bases at J, leaving 14 bases unmatched.

The CDR3 reads CASSSQGGSTEAFF. The CDR3 DNA sequence: TGTGCCAGCAGTTCACAGGGTGGGAGCACTGAAGCTTTCTTT. This rearrangement joins TRBV6-5 to TRBJ1-1; tentative D call: TRBD1 (6 bases). V was trimmed by 4 bases and J by 4 bases, leaving 13 bases between them. CDR1 MNHEY and CDR2 SVGAGI come from the germline V gene. The CDR3 runs 14 residues.

This sequence joins TRBV19 and TRBJ2-1, with 14 positions matching TRBD2. The CDR3 extends over 17 amino acids. Germline V gives CDR1 LNHDA, CDR2 SQIVND (reference sequence). V trimming: 0 bases; J trimming: 7 bases; junction bases outside the gene matches: 5. The CDR3 DNA reads as TGTGCCAGTAGTATAGACATAGGACTAGCGGGAGGAAATGAGCAGTTCTTC. Its translation: CASSIDIGLAGGNEQFF.

Only a few counts were recorded for this clone. The chain joins TRBV6-1 to TRBJ2-7, with D possibly being TRBD2 (5 bases). With 9 bases removed from V and 3 bases from J, the gap between germline ends came to 9 bases. CDR1 and CDR2 (germline): MNHNS, SASEGT. CDR3 size: 11 residues. The CDR3 DNA reads as TGTGCCAGTTTCGGGATCTACGAGCAGTACTTC. Its translation: CASFGIYEQYF.

The rearrangement links TRBV5-1 to TRBJ2-5; possibly TRBD1 for D (6 bases). The end of the DNA aligns better with TRBJ2-7, so the J call may be wrong. Germline CDR1 is SGHRS and CDR2 is YFSETQ. CDR3 length equals 13 residues. The CDR3 region has the DNA TGCGCCAGCAGCCCCTCAGGGGCCTACGAGCAGTACTTC. Its protein is CASSPSGAYEQYF.

This clone appeared a single time. The rearrangement joins TRBV10-3 to TRBJ1-5; D call uncertain. CDR1 ENHRY and CDR2 SYGVKD come from the germline V gene. The CDR3 sequence is 16 residues long. V lost 3 bases and J 6 bases, leaving 18 bases between the germline ends. The chain's CDR3 is CAISDGPGSGGQPQHF. The CDR3 DNA is TGTGCCATCAGTGACGGCCCGGGGAGTGGCGGTCAGCCCCAGCATTTT.

In nucleotides, the CDR3 is TGTGCCAGTAGTGTCGACTGGGGAGGTGGAAACACCATATATTTT. The encoded protein is CASSVDWGGGNTIYF. V is TRBV19 and J is TRBJ1-3; D unclear. The CDR3 is 15 residues long. Trimming stripped 5 bases from V and 3 bases from J, with 14 bases between. CDR1 is LNHDA and CDR2 is SQIVND in the germline V gene (reference sequence).

This sequence joins TRBV5-3 and TRBJ1-2; D is perhaps TRBD1 (6 bases). TRBV5-3 is assigned to the ORF class and has an uncertain function. With 4 bases removed from V and 6 bases from J, the gap between germline ends came to 16 bases. The CDR3 sequence is 14 residues long. CDR3 coding DNA: TGTGCCAGAAGCGCGGAAACAGGGATGGATGGCTACACCTTC. It is translated as CARSAETGMDGYTF.

This clone was found once. One junction end disagrees with the germline gene, perhaps due to a read error. The V gene is TRBV28, the J gene TRBJ1-3; D unresolved. The CDR3 consists of 13 residues. Germline V gives CDR1 MDHEN, CDR2 SYDVKM. CDR3 in DNA: TGTGCCAGCAGTTTGGCGGCTGGAAGCACCATATATTTT. This codes for CASSLAAGSTIYF.

This rearrangement joins TRBV5-4 to TRBJ2-1; 9 bases fit TRBD1. This CDR3 spans 19 amino acids. Germline V CDR1 and CDR2: SGHNT, YYREEE (reference sequence). The ends lost 1 base at V and 3 bases at J; junction bases unmatched: 14. The DNA of the CDR3 is TGTGCCAGCAGCTTGCCAAGGACAGGGGTCGGGCAGATCTACAATGAGCAGTTCTTC. Its translation is CASSLPRTGVGQIYNEQFF.

V is TRBV6-6 and J is TRBJ1-1, with 7 positions matching TRBD1. Per the germline V gene, CDR1 is MNHNY and CDR2 is SVGAGI (reference sequence). There are 13 residues in the CDR3. The J segment lost 8 bases and the V segment lost 2 bases, leaving 5 bases of the junction unmatched. CDR3 sequence reads: CASSYGDRSEAFF. CDR3 nucleotides: TGTGCCAGCAGTTACGGGGACAGATCAGAAGCTTTCTTT.

The chain links TRBV27 to TRBJ1-1, with 7 positions matching TRBD1. The V gene end was trimmed by 5 bases and the J gene end by 6 bases; junction bases not matched to a gene: 6. CDR1 and CDR2 from the germline V gene are MNHEY and SMNVEV (reference sequence). The CDR3 contains 13 residues. The CDR3 region has the DNA TGTGCCAGCAGTGGCACAGGGGCCGCTGAAGCTTTCTTT. Protein product: CASSGTGAAEAFF.

The chain couples TRBV6-5 to TRBJ1-1; D might be TRBD1 (5 bases). Between the trimmed V and J ends, which lost 6 bases and 7 bases, there was a span of 18 bases. The germline gives CDR1 MNHEY, CDR2 SVGAGI. This CDR3 is 14 amino acids long. The CDR3 nucleotides read TGTGCCAGCAGCTGGACAACGGCCACCATTGAAGCTTTCTTT. It codes for CASSWTTATIEAFF.

The table lists this clone with a few counts. The chain recombines TRBV5-1 with TRBJ2-1; 9 bases align to TRBD1. V lost 3 bases and J lost 12; bases outside the gene matches: 13. Germline-derived CDR1 and CDR2 are SGHRS and YFSETQ. This CDR3 has 15 amino acids. The CDR3 spells CASSSDPGQGRRQFF. The CDR3 nucleotides read TGCGCCAGCAGCTCAGACCCGGGACAGGGAAGAAGGCAGTTCTTC.

The gene calls are TRBV5-1 and TRBJ2-1, with D possibly matching TRBD2 (6 bases). V lost 7 bases, J lost 3 bases, and 11 bases lay in between. CDR1 and CDR2 from the germline V gene are SGHRS and YFSETQ. This CDR3 spans 13 amino acids. CDR3 loop: CASGDLGYNEQFF. DNA for the CDR3: TGCGCCAGCGGGGACTTAGGCTACAATGAGCAGTTCTTC.

The CDR3 coding sequence is TGCGCCAGCAGCGTAGTCAGCACAGATACGCAGTATTTT. The encoded protein is CASSVVSTDTQYF. The chain combines TRBV5-1 with TRBJ2-3; the D is unclear. CDR1 and CDR2 (germline): SGHRS, YFSETQ. There are 13 residues in the CDR3. V lost 4 bases, J lost 0 bases, and 6 bases lay in between.

This chain links TRBV21-1 with TRBJ1-6; the table's D call TRBD1 went unverified against the DNA. TRBV21-1 is shown as a pseudogene. The CDR3 runs 15 residues. The chain's CDR3 is CASSSGQGRNSPLHF. Written as DNA, the CDR3 is TGTGCCAGCAGCAGCGGACAGGGGAGGAATTCACCCCTCCACTTT.

This chain joins TRBV29-1 and TRBJ2-3, with D hard to call. The germline V and J ends were trimmed by 5 bases and 1 base, with 4 bases remaining between them. The CDR3 totals 11 residues. CDR1 is SQVTM and CDR2 is ANQGSEA in the germline V gene. The CDR3: CSVSGTDTQYF. The CDR3 DNA follows: TGCAGCGTTAGCGGCACAGATACGCAGTATTTT.

The chain employs TRBV5-1 and TRBJ1-1; TRBD1 matches 9 bases. In germline, CDR1 is SGHRS, CDR2 YFSETQ. This CDR3 has 15 amino acids. Trimming took 4 bases from V and 4 from J; bases not matched to a gene: 8. CDR3 bases: TGCGCCAGCAGCCCTCCGGGACAGGGTACCACTGAAGCTTTCTTT. It yields the protein CASSPPGQGTTEAFF.

The chain employs TRBV9 and TRBJ1-5; the D gene is possibly TRBD1 (5 bases). The CDR3 sequence is 15 residues long. Trimming removed 0 bases from V and 11 bases from J, with 18 bases in between. In germline, CDR1 is SGDLS, CDR2 YYNGEE. CDR3 DNA: TGTGCCAGCAGCGTAGCAAAACGGCGGGGCACTACCCAGCATTTT. Its protein is CASSVAKRRGTTQHF.

The rearrangement joins TRBV21-1 to TRBJ2-6; no check of the table's D call, TRBD2, against the DNA was made. TRBV21-1 is flagged as a pseudogene. This CDR3 is built from 18 residues. CDR3 region: CASSIRTSGGGGANVLTF. The CDR3 DNA follows: TGTGCCAGCAGCATCCGGACTAGCGGGGGGGGTGGGGCCAACGTCCTGACTTTC.

The genes are TRBV30 and TRBJ2-7, with 9 bases identical to TRBD1. The J segment lost 2 bases and the V segment lost 2 bases, leaving 1 base of the junction unmatched. The CDR3 is 13 residues long. The germline CDR1 and CDR2 sequences are GTSNPN and SVGIG (reference sequence). The chain's CDR3 is CAWSTGGAYEQYF. CDR3 DNA sequence: TGTGCCTGGAGTACAGGGGGCGCCTACGAGCAGTACTTC.

This rearrangement joins TRBV5-1 to TRBJ1-1; no firm D call. Germline loops: CDR1 SGHRS, CDR2 YFSETQ. Trimming took off 2 bases at V and 1 base at J, with 12 bases between the two ends. CDR3 length: 15 amino acids. DNA for the CDR3: TGCGCCAGCAGCTTAAACACCGGAGGGAACACTGAAGCTTTCTTT. Translation gives CASSLNTGGNTEAFF. Based on the CDR3 plus reference TRBV5-1 and TRBJ1-1, the full variable domain is KAGVTQTPRYLIKTRGQQVTLSCSPISGHRSVSWYQQTPGQGLQFLFEYFSETQRNKGNFPGRFSGRQFSNSRSEMNVSTLELGDSALYLCASSLNTGGNTEAFFGQGTRLTVV.

The V and J genes are TRBV28 and TRBJ1-2, with D maybe TRBD1 (6 bases). Germline values: CDR1 MDHEN, CDR2 SYDVKM. V lost 5 bases to trimming and J lost 5 bases, with 18 bases between them. This CDR3 has 15 residues. CDR3 loop: CASSQTAGTPYGYTF. CDR3 nucleotide sequence: TGTGCCAGCAGTCAAACAGCCGGGACACCTTATGGCTACACCTTC.

Regarding this clone: One junction end disagrees with the germline gene, perhaps due to a read error. The chain has TRBV4-1 and TRBJ1-2; D ambiguous. Germline values: CDR1 MGHRA, CDR2 YSYEKL. There are 15 residues in the CDR3. The CDR3 region has the DNA TGCGCCAGCAGCCACCCAGTCGGCTTAAACTATGACTACACCTTC. It translates to CASSHPVGLNYDYTF.

This chain joins TRBV6-1 and TRBJ1-5, with D unclear. Germline CDR1 and CDR2: MNHNS and SASEGT. Deletions cut 1 base from V and 5 bases from J, with 9 bases between. This CDR3 is 14 amino acids long. The CDR3 spells CASSEDGAYQPQHF. CDR3 DNA: TGTGCCAGCAGTGAAGATGGAGCCTATCAGCCCCAGCATTTT.

The chain joins TRBV10-1 to TRBJ2-7; 7 nucleotides line up with TRBD1. CDR1 and CDR2 from the germline V gene are WNHNN and SYGVQD (reference sequence). The CDR3 runs to 14 residues. Trimming took 6 bases from V and 2 from J; bases not matched to a gene: 7. CDR3 bases: TGCGCCAGCAGCCCCGGGACAGTTGCCTACGAGCAGTACTTC. It encodes CASSPGTVAYEQYF.

The V gene is TRBV19, the J gene TRBJ1-3; TRBD1 is a possible D gene (5 bases). Deletions cut 2 bases from V and 0 bases from J, with 14 bases between. Germline V lookup: CDR1 LNHDA, CDR2 SQIVND (reference sequence). The CDR3 covers 17 residues. The CDR3 here is CASSIPGDGGSGNTIYF. In DNA, the CDR3 is TGTGCCAGTAGTATACCGGGGGACGGTGGCTCTGGAAACACCATATATTTT.

J is TRBJ2-3 and V is TRBV4-1, with 7 bases aligning to TRBD1. Germline CDR1 reads MGHRA; CDR2 reads YSYEKL. The ends lost 6 bases at V and 0 bases at J; junction bases unmatched: 6. The CDR3 spans 15 residues. The CDR3 coding sequence is TGCGCCAGCAGTCAACAGGGGCGAAGCACAGATACGCAGTATTTT. Translating gives CASSQQGRSTDTQYF.

The chain joins TRBV30 to TRBJ2-3; weak D call: TRBD1 (6 bases). This CDR3 contains 13 residues. The germline V gene has CDR1 GTSNPN and CDR2 SVGIG (reference sequence). Trimming stripped 5 bases from V and 4 bases from J, with 13 bases between. The CDR3 spells CAWARGPADTQYF. The DNA for the CDR3 is TGTGCCTGGGCCAGGGGACCGGCAGATACGCAGTATTTT.

The chain recombines TRBV6-4 with TRBJ2-3; 9 nucleotides line up with TRBD2. CDR1 and CDR2 from the germline V gene are MRHNA and SNTAGT. The CDR3 totals 15 residues. V shed 6 bases, J shed 4 bases, and the junction held 8 bases outside the gene matches. CDR3 in amino acids: CASSPGTSSPDTQYF. CDR3 nucleotides: TGTGCCAGCAGCCCAGGGACTAGCTCCCCAGATACGCAGTATTTT.

The V and J genes are TRBV21-1 and TRBJ2-7; the D call in the table, TRBD2, was not verified against the DNA. TRBV21-1 is a pseudogene. The CDR3 has 11 amino acids. The CDR3 region has the DNA TGTGCCAGCAGTCGAGTCTACGAGCAGTACTTC. This codes for CASSRVYEQYF.